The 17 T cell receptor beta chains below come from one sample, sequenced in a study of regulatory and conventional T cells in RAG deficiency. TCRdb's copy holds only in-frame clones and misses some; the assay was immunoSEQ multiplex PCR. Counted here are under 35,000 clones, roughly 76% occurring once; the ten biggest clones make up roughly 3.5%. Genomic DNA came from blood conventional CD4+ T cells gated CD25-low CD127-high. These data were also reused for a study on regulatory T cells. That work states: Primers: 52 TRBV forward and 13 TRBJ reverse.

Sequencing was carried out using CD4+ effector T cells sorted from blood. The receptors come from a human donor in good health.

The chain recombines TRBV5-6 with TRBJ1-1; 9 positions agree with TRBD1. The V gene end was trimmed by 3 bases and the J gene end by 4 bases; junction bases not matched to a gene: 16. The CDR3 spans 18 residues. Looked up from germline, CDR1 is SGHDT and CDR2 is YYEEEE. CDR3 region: CASSYGNPGQGSSTEAFF. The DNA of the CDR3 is TGTGCCAGCAGCTACGGGAATCCGGGACAGGGTTCAAGCACTGAAGCTTTCTTT. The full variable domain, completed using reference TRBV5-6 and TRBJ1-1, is DAGVTQSPTHLIKTRGQQVTLRCSPKSGHDTVSWYQQALGQGPQFIFQYYEEEERQRGNFPDRFSGHQFPNYSSELNVNALLLGDSALYLCASSYGNPGQGSSTEAFFGQGTRLTVV.

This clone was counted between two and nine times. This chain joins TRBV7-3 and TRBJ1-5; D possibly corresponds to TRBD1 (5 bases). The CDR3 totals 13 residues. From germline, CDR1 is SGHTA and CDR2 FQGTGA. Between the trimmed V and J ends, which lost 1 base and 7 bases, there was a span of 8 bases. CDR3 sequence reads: CASSLSGDQPQHF. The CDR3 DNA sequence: TGTGCCAGCAGCTTAAGCGGGGACCAGCCCCAGCATTTT.

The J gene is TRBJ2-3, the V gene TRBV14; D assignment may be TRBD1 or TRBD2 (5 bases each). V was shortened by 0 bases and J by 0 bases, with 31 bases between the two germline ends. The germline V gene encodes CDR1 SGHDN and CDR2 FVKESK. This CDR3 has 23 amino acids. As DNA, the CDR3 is TGTGCCAGCAGCCAAGAATTCTCGGGTCCGACAGAAAGGGGAAGGGAGAGCACAGATACGCAGTATTTT. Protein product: CASSQEFSGPTERGRESTDTQYF.

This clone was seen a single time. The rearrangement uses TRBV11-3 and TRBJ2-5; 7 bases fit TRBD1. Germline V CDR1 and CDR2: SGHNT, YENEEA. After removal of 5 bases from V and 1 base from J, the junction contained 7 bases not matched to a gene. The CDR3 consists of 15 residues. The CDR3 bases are TGTGCCAGCAGCGGGCTTCGGGACAGCCAAGAGACCCAGTACTTC. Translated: CASSGLRDSQETQYF.

As DNA, the CDR3 is TGCGCCAGCAGCGGGATGGGGGGAGAGCAGTACTTC. Translation gives CASSGMGGEQYF. The chain couples TRBV5-1 to TRBJ2-7, with D perhaps TRBD2 (6 bases). Trimming took off 4 bases at V and 7 bases at J, with 12 bases between the two ends. CDR1 is SGHRS, CDR2 YFSETQ, per germline. This CDR3 is built from 12 residues.

The CDR3 bases are TGTGCCAGCAGCTTGTGGAAGATGAACACTGAAGCTTTCTTT. It encodes CASSLWKMNTEAFF. The rearrangement joins TRBV5-6 to TRBJ1-1; no firm D call. This CDR3 is 14 amino acids long. Trimming took off 1 base at V and 0 bases at J, with 7 bases between the two ends. Germline V gene lookup returns CDR1 SGHDT and CDR2 YYEEEE.

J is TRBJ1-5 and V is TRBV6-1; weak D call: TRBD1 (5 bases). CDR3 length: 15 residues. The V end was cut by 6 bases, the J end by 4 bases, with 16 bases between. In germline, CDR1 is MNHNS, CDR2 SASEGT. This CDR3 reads CASSGGVGDNQPQHF. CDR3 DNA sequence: TGTGCCAGCAGCGGGGGGGTAGGGGATAATCAGCCCCAGCATTTT.

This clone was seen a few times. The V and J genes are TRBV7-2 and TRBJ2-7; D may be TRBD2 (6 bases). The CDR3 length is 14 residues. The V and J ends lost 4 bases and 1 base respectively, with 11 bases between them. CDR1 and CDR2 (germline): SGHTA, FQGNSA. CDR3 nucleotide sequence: TGTGCCAGCAGCTCGAGGGGACTGTCCTACGAGCAGTACTTC. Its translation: CASSSRGLSYEQYF.

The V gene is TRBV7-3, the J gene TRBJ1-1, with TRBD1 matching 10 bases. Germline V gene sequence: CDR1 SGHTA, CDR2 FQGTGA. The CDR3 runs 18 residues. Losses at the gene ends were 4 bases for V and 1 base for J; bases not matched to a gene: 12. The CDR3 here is CASSSHSGTGASNTEAFF. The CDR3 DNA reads TGTGCCAGCAGCTCGCACTCCGGGACAGGGGCTTCGAACACTGAAGCTTTCTTT. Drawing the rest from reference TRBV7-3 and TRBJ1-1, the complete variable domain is GAGVSQTPSNKVTEKGKYVELRCDPISGHTALYWYRQSLGQGPEFLIYFQGTGAADDSGLPNDRFFAVRPEGSVSTLKIQRTERGDSAVYLCASSSHSGTGASNTEAFFGQGTRLTVV.

The DNA of the CDR3 is TGTGCCAGCAGCCCAGGGACGAAAAATCAGCCCCAGCATTTT. Translation gives CASSPGTKNQPQHF. The rearrangement links TRBV7-8 to TRBJ1-5, with D perhaps matching TRBD1 (5 bases). Germline V gene lookup returns CDR1 SGHVS and CDR2 FQNEAQ. V lost 5 bases and J lost 4, with 12 bases in between. The CDR3 loop spans 14 amino acids.

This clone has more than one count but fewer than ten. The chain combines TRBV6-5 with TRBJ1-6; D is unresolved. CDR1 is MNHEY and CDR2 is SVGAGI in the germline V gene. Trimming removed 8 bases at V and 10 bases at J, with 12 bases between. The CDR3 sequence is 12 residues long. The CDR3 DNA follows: TGTGCCAGCCAGCGGGTAGACTCACCCCTCCACTTT. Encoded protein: CASQRVDSPLHF.

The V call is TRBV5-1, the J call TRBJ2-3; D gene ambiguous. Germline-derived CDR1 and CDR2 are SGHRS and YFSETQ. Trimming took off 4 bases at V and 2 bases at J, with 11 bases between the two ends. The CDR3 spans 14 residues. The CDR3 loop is CASSGRRHTDTQYF. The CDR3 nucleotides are TGCGCCAGCAGCGGGCGGCGCCACACAGATACGCAGTATTTT.

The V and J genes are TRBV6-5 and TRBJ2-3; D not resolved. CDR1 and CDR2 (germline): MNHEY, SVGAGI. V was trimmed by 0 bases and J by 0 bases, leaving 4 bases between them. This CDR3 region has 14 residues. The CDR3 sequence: CASSYSRSTDTQYF. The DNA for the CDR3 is TGTGCCAGCAGTTACTCGCGGAGCACAGATACGCAGTATTTT.

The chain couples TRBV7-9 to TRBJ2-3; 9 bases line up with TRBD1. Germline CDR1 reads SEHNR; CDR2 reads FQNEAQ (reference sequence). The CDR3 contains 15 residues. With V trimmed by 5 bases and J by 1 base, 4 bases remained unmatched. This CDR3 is CASSRDRVGTDTQYF. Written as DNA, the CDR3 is TGTGCCAGCAGCAGGGACAGGGTTGGCACAGATACGCAGTATTTT.

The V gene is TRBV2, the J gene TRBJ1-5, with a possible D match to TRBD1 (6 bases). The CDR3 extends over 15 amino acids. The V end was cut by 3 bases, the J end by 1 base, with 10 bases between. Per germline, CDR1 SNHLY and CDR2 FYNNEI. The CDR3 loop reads CASSDGRGSNQPQHF. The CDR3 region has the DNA TGTGCCAGCAGTGACGGAAGGGGGAGCAATCAGCCCCAGCATTTT.

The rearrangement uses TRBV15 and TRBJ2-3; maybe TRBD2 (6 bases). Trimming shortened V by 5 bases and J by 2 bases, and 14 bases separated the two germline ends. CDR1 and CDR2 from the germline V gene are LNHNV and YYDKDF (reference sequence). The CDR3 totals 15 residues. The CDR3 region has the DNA TGTGCCACCAGCGCCATGAGGAGGGCCACAGATACGCAGTATTTT. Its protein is CATSAMRRATDTQYF.

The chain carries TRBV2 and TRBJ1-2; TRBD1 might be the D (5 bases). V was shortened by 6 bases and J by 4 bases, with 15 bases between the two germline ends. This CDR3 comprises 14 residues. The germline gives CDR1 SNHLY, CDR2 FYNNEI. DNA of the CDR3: TGTGCCAGCAGCAAGCAGGGCCCAATCTATGGCTACACCTTC. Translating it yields CASSKQGPIYGYTF.